This T cell receptor (beta chain) is drawn from a study of T cells in Graves' hyperthyroidism and ophthalmopathy (dated by TCRdb to between 2018 and 2021). Regarding the research as a whole: Peripheral blood was collected at initial diagnosis, before any treatment. To identify distinguishing TCR V-J signatures, a discovery cohort of around 98 patients was used, comprising 40 to 45 with Graves' ophthalmopathy and about 59 with stable Graves' hyperthyroidism. Prospective prediction of ophthalmopathy was tested in an independent validation cohort of some 19 hyperthyroidism patients and approximately 17 patients who later progressed to ophthalmopathy. The approximately 98 discovery patients were randomly divided into training and test sets at a 7:3 ratio. The study also compared thyroid tissue and blood T-cell repertoires from five or six Graves' hyperthyroidism patients. Once sampling was done, hyperthyroidism patients were given methimazole at a starting dose of 30 mg daily, whereas ophthalmopathy patients were given high-dose intravenous methylprednisolone. The paper reports TCR Vbeta CDR3 sequencing of some 140 peripheral blood samples: some 41 ophthalmopathy, around 80 hyperthyroidism and around 17 progressor patients. Study-wide findings and limitations: Most expanded thyroid clonotypes (frequency above 0.001) were also detected in blood, a finding suggesting that blood repertoires may reflect thyroid immune responses. Sample size was not statistically predetermined, and blinding of investigators to group allocation was not performed. A model built on a 13 V-J signature distinguished ophthalmopathy from stable hyperthyroidism, reaching roughly 88% sensitivity and around 81% specificity in cross-validation and 80%/75% in testing. During validation, the model predicted progression to ophthalmopathy a median of around 6 months ahead of onset, with roughly 65% sensitivity and more than 72% specificity.

Amplification of TCR beta CDR3 regions was carried out from RNA transcripts. The TCR CDR3 was subjected to a first round of RT-PCR using the HTBI primer set and the Qiagen OneStep RT-PCR kit. Libraries were constructed in a second round of multiplex PCR, after which size selection and purification were carried out. Sequencing of the libraries was done on an Illumina HiSeq2000 using paired-end 100 bp reads. The published analysis was carried out like this. SOAPnuke was used to process the raw data, throwing out any read that contained adapters or uncalled bases, had a mean Phred below 15, or lacked an exact constant-primer or identifier match. High-quality paired reads were merged using COPE v1.2.5, and each unique nucleotide sequence was defined as a clonotype. MiTCR v1.1 was used to align the clonotypes against IMGT TRBV, TRBD and TRBJ reference segments. Only V-J combinations with frequency above 0.0001, covering about 99% of repertoires, were analysed. The TCS score was defined as F50 (clonal expansion) divided by E x V (chaos), with BLOSUM62-based TCRdist calculated between CDR3 peptides within each V-J. Welch's t-statistics and random forest reduced 500 to 550 V-J features to under 15, which were used in a naive Bayes classifier (R e1071). TCRdb cleaned the public reads at Q25 with fastp, built clones with MiXCR and kept in-frame beta chains. Every entry covers one CDR3 protein and lists the most common genes and DNA from its rows. The V and J calls reflect TCRdb's pipeline rather than the authors' work. A total of about 380,000 distinct CDR3 sequences appear in this sample, under 20% of them only once. The top ten clones comprise 35% to 45% of the sample.

This clonotype was picked up a small number of times. Its antigen is unknown. Base-call qualities are not available, and no considerably larger clone is one nucleotide away. Ophthalmopathy patients had moderately to severely active disease, Clinical Activity Score of at least 3, NOSPECS grade of at least 4, and duration under 3 months. Any patient with an uncontrolled infection, another autoimmune disease, pregnancy or lactation was excluded. Diagnoses were established on the basis of clinical symptoms, serum thyroxine and TRAb, thyroid ultrasound, and orbital computed tomography. PBMCs were isolated from approximately 10 ml of fresh peripheral blood by Ficoll-Paque density gradient centrifugation. Total RNA was extracted using Trizol reagent, and RNA quality was assessed on an Agilent 2100 Bioanalyzer. From the germline V gene (reference sequence), CDR1 is SGHAT and CDR2 is FQDESV. After removal of 5 bases from V and 14 bases from J, the junction retains 15 bases not matched to a gene. From cysteine to phenylalanine, the CDR3 is 15 amino acids long. The retained sequence is limited to the CDR3, 45 bases, with the frame set at the first base.

This clonotype was obtained from a man aged 18 to 35 with Graves' ophthalmopathy. Input material: blood. The chain employs TRBV11-1 and TRBJ1-4, and TRBD1 aligns with 9 junction nucleotides. In nucleotides, the sequence is TGTGCCAGCAGCGCCACCGGACAGGGGAAACCAATTCTGTTTTTT. This encodes CASSATGQGKPILFF.